Listed here are 14 T cell receptor beta chains from one sample, sequenced in a study of identifying expanded T cells in peripheral blood. Sequencing was performed with immunoSEQ multiplex PCR; in TCRdb, only in-frame clones are kept and a portion is missing. The profile shows some 81,000 clones, 84% of them singletons. The specimen sequenced was blood. The receptors originated from a person between 18 and 75 years old in good health.

This clone was seen just once. CDR3 in amino acids: CASSPVQGDGYTF. The CDR3 coding sequence is TGTGCCAGCTCACCAGTACAGGGAGATGGCTACACCTTC. The rearrangement joins TRBV18 to TRBJ1-2; maybe TRBD1 (6 bases). The V end was cut by 2 bases, the J end by 6 bases, with 10 bases between. The CDR3 spans 13 residues. The germline V gene has CDR1 KGHSH and CDR2 LQKENI. The complete variable domain, with remaining parts taken from reference TRBV18 and TRBJ1-2, reads NAGVMQNPRHLVRRRGQEARLRCSPMKGHSHVYWYRQLPEEGLKFMVYLQKENIIDESGMPKERFSAEFPKEGPSILRIQQVVRGDSAAYFCASSPVQGDGYTFGSGTRLTVV.

The chain has TRBV7-3 and TRBJ2-1, with 10 bases matching TRBD2. The CDR3 spans 14 residues. Germline values: CDR1 SGHTA, CDR2 FQGTGA. The V segment lost 6 bases and the J segment 5 bases; nucleotides outside the gene matches: 4. The DNA for the CDR3 is TGTGCCAGCAGAACTAGCGGGACCAACAATGAGCAGTTCTTC. It yields the protein CASRTSGTNNEQFF. Looking up the rest from reference TRBV7-3 and TRBJ2-1 gives the full variable domain: GAGVSQTPSNKVTEKGKYVELRCDPISGHTALYWYRQSLGQGPEFLIYFQGTGAADDSGLPNDRFFAVRPEGSVSTLKIQRTERGDSAVYLCASRTSGTNNEQFFGPGTRLTVL.

The CDR3 loop reads CASRESGGNQPQHF. The CDR3 DNA is TGTGCCAGCAGGGAGTCAGGGGGGAATCAGCCCCAGCATTTT. The chain recombines TRBV6-1 with TRBJ1-5, with TRBD1 identical over 7 bases. Trimming at V came to 6 bases and at J to 4 bases, leaving 6 bases not matched to a gene. Germline values: CDR1 MNHNS, CDR2 SASEGT. The CDR3 totals 14 residues.

This sequence joins TRBV5-1 and TRBJ1-1; 7 bases are a match to TRBD1. This CDR3 region has 14 residues. CDR1 is SGHRS and CDR2 is YFSETQ in the germline V gene. With V trimmed by 2 bases and J by 4 bases, 5 bases remained unmatched. Here the CDR3 reads CASSFSQGGTEAFF. The DNA for the CDR3 is TGCGCCAGCAGCTTCTCTCAGGGGGGCACTGAAGCTTTCTTT.

The chain carries TRBV5-1 and TRBJ2-3; D gene unclear. The CDR3 has 15 residues. Germline-derived CDR1 and CDR2 are SGHRS and YFSETQ. Deletions cut 0 bases from V and 2 bases from J, with 10 bases between. CDR3 nucleotides: TGCGCCAGCAGCTTGGACAGACCGAACACAGATACGCAGTATTTT. This translates into CASSLDRPNTDTQYF.

The chain carries TRBV28 and TRBJ2-3; the D gene could be TRBD1 or TRBD2 (6 bases each). This CDR3 region has 18 residues. Germline CDR1 is MDHEN and CDR2 is SYDVKM. With 8 bases removed from V and 2 bases from J, the gap between germline ends came to 26 bases. CDR3 loop: CASRGQLRGITFTDTQYF. CDR3 sequence (DNA): TGTGCCAGCCGTGGACAGCTACGGGGGATAACCTTCACAGATACGCAGTATTTT.

This sequence joins TRBV7-2 and TRBJ1-5, with D possibly matching TRBD1 (5 bases). The germline V gene has CDR1 SGHTA and CDR2 FQGNSA. Trimming took off 2 bases at V and 3 bases at J, with 14 bases between the two ends. CDR3 length equals 16 residues. The CDR3 loop is CASSLTWGRNNQPQHF. The CDR3 coding sequence is TGTGCCAGCAGCTTAACTTGGGGCAGAAACAATCAGCCCCAGCATTTT.

This rearrangement joins TRBV6-1 to TRBJ2-6; 11 nucleotides align to TRBD1. From germline, CDR1 is MNHNS and CDR2 SASEGT. Trimming at V came to 4 bases and at J to 7 bases, leaving 9 bases not matched to a gene. The CDR3 is 17 residues long. The CDR3 region is CASSGRDRGLGANVLTF. In DNA, the CDR3 is TGTGCCAGCAGTGGGAGGGACAGGGGGTTGGGTGCCAACGTCCTGACTTTC.

The V call is TRBV30, the J call TRBJ1-5, with unresolved D. This CDR3 has 13 residues. Germline V lookup: CDR1 GTSNPN, CDR2 SVGIG (reference sequence). V lost 0 bases, J lost 5 bases, and 8 bases lay in between. In DNA, the CDR3 is TGTGCCTGGAGTGTGATTGGGGATCAGCCCCAGCATTTT. Translating gives CAWSVIGDQPQHF.

V and J are TRBV19 and TRBJ2-6; D call uncertain. Germline assignment: CDR1 LNHDA and CDR2 SQIVND (reference sequence). With 3 bases removed from V and 1 base from J, the gap between germline ends came to 7 bases. The CDR3 contains 15 residues. The CDR3 coding sequence is TGTGCCAGTAGTATCGGCCCATCTGGGGCCAACGTCCTGACTTTC. Translating it yields CASSIGPSGANVLTF.

In this sample, this clone turned up once. The chain joins TRBV6-6 to TRBJ1-6; TRBD1 agrees at 8 bases. There are 14 residues in the CDR3. CDR1 is MNHNY, CDR2 SVGAGI, per germline (reference sequence). The J segment lost 9 bases and the V segment lost 4 bases, leaving 5 bases of the junction unmatched. The CDR3 bases are TGTGCCAGCAGTTCTGACAGGGGCGGTTCACCCCTCCACTTT. Amino acids: CASSSDRGGSPLHF.

This clone occurred once. The chain is built from TRBV28 and TRBJ1-1; TRBD1 matches 7 bases. The CDR3 contains 15 residues. Germline lookup yields CDR1 MDHEN and CDR2 SYDVKM. J was trimmed by 1 base and V by 5 bases; bases with no gene match: 7. CDR3 loop: CASSVPDRPNTEAFF. In nucleotides, the CDR3 is TGTGCCAGCAGTGTACCGGACAGGCCGAACACTGAAGCTTTCTTT.

The chain carries TRBV27 and TRBJ1-4; D gene unclear. The CDR3 length is 16 residues. CDR1 MNHEY and CDR2 SMNVEV come from the germline V gene (reference sequence). Between the trimmed V and J ends, which lost 0 bases and 4 bases, there was a span of 12 bases. CDR3 sequence (DNA): TGTGCCAGCAGTTTATCTCCCGGACCGTTTAATGAAAAACTGTTTTTT. This gives the protein CASSLSPGPFNEKLFF.

The J gene is TRBJ2-2, the V gene TRBV19, with unresolved D. The V gene lost 7 bases and the J gene lost 3 bases, with 9 bases spanning the gap. The CDR3 has 13 amino acids. The V gene's germline CDR1 is LNHDA and CDR2 SQIVND (reference sequence). In DNA form, the CDR3 reads TGTGCCAGTATGATCACCTACACCGGGGAGCTGTTTTTT. Translation gives CASMITYTGELFF.